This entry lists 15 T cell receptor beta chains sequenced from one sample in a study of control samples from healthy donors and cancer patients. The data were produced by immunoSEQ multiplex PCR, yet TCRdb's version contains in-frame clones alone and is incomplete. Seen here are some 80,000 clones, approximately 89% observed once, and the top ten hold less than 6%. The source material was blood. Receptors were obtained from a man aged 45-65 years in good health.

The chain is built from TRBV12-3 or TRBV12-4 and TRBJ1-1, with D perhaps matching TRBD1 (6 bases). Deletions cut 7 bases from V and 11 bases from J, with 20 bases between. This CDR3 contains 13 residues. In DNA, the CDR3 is TGTGCCAGCACCCGAGGGGGTTACCAGGGGGCTTTCTTT. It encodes CASTRGGYQGAFF.

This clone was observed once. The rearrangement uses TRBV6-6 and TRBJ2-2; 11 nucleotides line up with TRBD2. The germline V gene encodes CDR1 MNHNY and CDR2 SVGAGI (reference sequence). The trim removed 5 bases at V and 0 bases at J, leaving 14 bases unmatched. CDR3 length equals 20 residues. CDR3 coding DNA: TGTGCCAGCAGTCCCTATCCAAGTCTAGCGGGGGGAGCGAACACCGGGGAGCTGTTTTTT. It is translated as CASSPYPSLAGGANTGELFF.

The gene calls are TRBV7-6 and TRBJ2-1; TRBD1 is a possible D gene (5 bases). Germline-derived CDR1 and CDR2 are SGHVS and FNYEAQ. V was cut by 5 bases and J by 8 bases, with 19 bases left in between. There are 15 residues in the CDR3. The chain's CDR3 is CASSKGHTEGDEQFF. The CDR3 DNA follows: TGTGCCAGCAGCAAGGGGCACACCGAAGGGGATGAGCAGTTCTTC. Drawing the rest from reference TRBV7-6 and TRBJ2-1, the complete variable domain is GAGVSQSPRYKVTKRGQDVALRCDPISGHVSLYWYRQALGQGPEFLTYFNYEAQQDKSGLPNDRFSAERPEGSISTLTIQRTEQRDSAMYRCASSKGHTEGDEQFFGPGTRLTVL.

CDR3 in amino acids: CASSRGPPNSGANVLTF. CDR3 sequence (DNA): TGTGCCAGCAGTAGGGGTCCTCCGAACTCTGGGGCCAACGTCCTGACTTTC. V gene TRBV2 combines with J gene TRBJ2-6; TRBD1 might be the D (5 bases). The V gene lost 5 bases and the J gene lost 0 bases, with 14 bases spanning the gap. Germline V lookup: CDR1 SNHLY, CDR2 FYNNEI. This CDR3 comprises 17 residues. The entire variable domain, with the rest obtained from reference TRBV2 and TRBJ2-6, is as follows: EPEVTQTPSHQVTQMGQEVILRCVPISNHLYFYWYRQILGQKVEFLVSFYNNEISEKSEIFDDQFSVERPDGSNFTLKIRSTKLEDSAMYFCASSRGPPNSGANVLTFGAGSRLTVL.

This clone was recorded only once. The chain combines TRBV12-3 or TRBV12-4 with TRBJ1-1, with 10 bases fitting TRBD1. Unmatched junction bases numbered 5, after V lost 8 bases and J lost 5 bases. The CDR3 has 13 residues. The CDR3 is CASQRQGATEAFF. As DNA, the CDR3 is TGTGCCAGCCAAAGACAGGGGGCAACTGAAGCTTTCTTT.

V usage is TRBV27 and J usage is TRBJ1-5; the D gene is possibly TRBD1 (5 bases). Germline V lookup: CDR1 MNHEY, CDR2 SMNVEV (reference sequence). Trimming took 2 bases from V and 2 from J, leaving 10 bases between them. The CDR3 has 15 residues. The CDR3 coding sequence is TGTGCCAGCAGTTTAGGGGGTGTGGGCAATCAGCCCCAGCATTTT. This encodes CASSLGGVGNQPQHF.

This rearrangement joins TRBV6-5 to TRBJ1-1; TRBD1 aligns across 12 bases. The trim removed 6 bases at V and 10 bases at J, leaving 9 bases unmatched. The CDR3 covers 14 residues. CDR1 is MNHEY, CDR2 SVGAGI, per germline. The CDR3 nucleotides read TGTGCCAGCAGGGGGACAGGGGGCGCGTCGGGAGCTTTCTTT. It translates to CASRGTGGASGAFF.

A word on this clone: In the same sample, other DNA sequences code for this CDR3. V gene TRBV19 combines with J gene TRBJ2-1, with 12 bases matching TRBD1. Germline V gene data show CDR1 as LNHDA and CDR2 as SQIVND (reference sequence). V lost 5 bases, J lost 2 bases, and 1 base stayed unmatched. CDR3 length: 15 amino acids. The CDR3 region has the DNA TGTGCCAGTAGTTGGGACAGGGGGCCCTACAATGAGCAGTTCTTC. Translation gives CASSWDRGPYNEQFF.

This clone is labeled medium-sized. The CDR3: CAWSSYVGAKLFF. Written as DNA, the CDR3 is TGTGCCTGGAGTTCATACGTGGGCGCAAAACTGTTTTTT. The genes are TRBV30 and TRBJ1-4; D is ambiguous. CDR3 length: 13 residues. Germline CDR1 is GTSNPN and CDR2 is SVGIG (reference sequence). Trimming pared 2 bases from V and 10 bases from J, leaving 14 bases between.

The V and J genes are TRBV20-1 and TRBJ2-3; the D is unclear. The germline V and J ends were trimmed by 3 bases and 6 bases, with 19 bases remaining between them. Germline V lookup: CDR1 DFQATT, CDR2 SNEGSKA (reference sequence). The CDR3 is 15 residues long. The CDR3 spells CSASTRSLLGDTQYF. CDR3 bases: TGCAGTGCTAGTACTCGGAGCCTCCTGGGTGATACGCAGTATTTT.

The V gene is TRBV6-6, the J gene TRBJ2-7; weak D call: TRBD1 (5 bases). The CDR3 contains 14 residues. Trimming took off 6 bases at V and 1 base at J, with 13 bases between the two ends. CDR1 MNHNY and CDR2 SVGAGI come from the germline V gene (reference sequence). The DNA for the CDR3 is TGTGCCAGCAGACTGCAGGGAACATCCTACGAGCAGTACTTC. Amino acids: CASRLQGTSYEQYF.

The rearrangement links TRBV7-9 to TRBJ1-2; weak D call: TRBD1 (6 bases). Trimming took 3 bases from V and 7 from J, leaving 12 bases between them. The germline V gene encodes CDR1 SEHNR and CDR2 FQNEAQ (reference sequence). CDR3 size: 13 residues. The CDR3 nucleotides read TGTGCCAGCAGCTTCGGCAGGGGTCCTGGCTACACCTTC. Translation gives CASSFGRGPGYTF.

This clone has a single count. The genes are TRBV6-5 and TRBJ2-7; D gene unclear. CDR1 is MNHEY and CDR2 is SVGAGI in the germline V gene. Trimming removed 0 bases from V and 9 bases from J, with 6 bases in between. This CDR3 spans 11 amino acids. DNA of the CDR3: TGTGCCAGCAGTTACTCTGGTGGGCAGTACTTC. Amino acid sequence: CASSYSGGQYF.

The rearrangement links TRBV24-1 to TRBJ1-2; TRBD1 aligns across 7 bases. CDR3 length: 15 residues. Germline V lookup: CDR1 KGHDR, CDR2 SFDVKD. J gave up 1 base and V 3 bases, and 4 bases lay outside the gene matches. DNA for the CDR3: TGTGCCACCAGTGATCGGACAGGAGGTAACTATGGCTACACCTTC. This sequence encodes CATSDRTGGNYGYTF.

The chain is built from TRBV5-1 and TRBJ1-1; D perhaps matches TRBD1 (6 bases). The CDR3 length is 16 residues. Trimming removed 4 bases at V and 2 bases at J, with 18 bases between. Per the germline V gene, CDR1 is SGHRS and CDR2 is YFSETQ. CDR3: CASSRLRTGQNTEAFF. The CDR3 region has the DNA TGCGCCAGCAGCCGCCTTCGAACAGGGCAAAACACTGAAGCTTTCTTT. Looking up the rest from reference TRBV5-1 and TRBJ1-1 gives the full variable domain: KAGVTQTPRYLIKTRGQQVTLSCSPISGHRSVSWYQQTPGQGLQFLFEYFSETQRNKGNFPGRFSGRQFSNSRSEMNVSTLELGDSALYLCASSRLRTGQNTEAFFGQGTRLTVV.